The source of this T cell receptor (beta chain) is a study of blood T cell repertoires in COVID-19. Per the authors' pipeline: It was from reference gene primer amplification that nucleated cell counts were estimated. Profiling relied on immunoSEQ multiplex PCR, and the TCRdb table lists in-frame clones only, not all of them. V, J and clone size derive from that table, while D and trimming were established from the DNA sequence. Of 150,000 to 200,000 clones listed, 84% are singletons. Clinical histories supplied by participants themselves formed the basis of cohort assignment. Within 2 weeks of study entry, exposed participants had contacted a PCR-confirmed or clinician-diagnosed COVID-19 case. The CDR3 extends over 13 amino acids. V lost 2 bases and J 6 bases, leaving 11 bases between the germline ends.

Sequencing used PBMCs or T cells enriched from blood (not recorded which). The chain combines TRBV12-3 or TRBV12-4 with TRBJ2-7; D may be TRBD2 (5 bases). The source of this sequence is a woman aged 25-40 years who had been exposed to COVID-19. CDR3: CASSLYRRLEQYF. CDR3 DNA sequence: TGTGCCAGCAGTTTATATCGGAGGCTCGAGCAGTACTTC.